What follows is one T cell receptor beta chain and its context. Its antigen specificity is not known. Base-call qualities are not available, and no considerably larger clone is one nucleotide away. The time point label, read with the paper, signifies: around 42 days after influenza vaccine administration. The data were taken from a study of response to subunit inactivated influenza vaccine (dated by TCRdb to between 2018 and 2020). About the investigation overall: The study used deep quantitative T cell receptor repertoire profiling to track responses to a trivalent subunit inactivated influenza vaccine. Study-level results and caveats: The authors proposed that each seasonal influenza vaccination may bring in only a limited number of new T cells.

Libraries came from RT-PCR. Sequencing was performed on an Illumina HiSeq 2500. The public reads were reanalyzed by TCRdb: fastp trimming at Q25, MiXCR alignment, in-frame beta chains only. Every distinct CDR3 protein forms one entry, paired with its most common genes and DNA. The sample data list some 500,000 distinct CDR3 sequences, and 10% to 15% of these were observed just once. Jointly, the top ten make up around 14% of the sample. The sequences come from PBMCs from blood, collected 45 days after vaccination. This TCR derives from a man between 45 and 60 years old who received an inactivated influenza vaccine. Donor details come from another sample of the same person, matched by shared clones.

The bases are TGTGCCAGCAGACGGACAGGTCAACAAGAGACCCAGTACTTC. This yields the protein CASRRTGQQETQYF. The sequence links TRBV3-1 to TRBJ2-5, and 7 junction bases match TRBD1. The germline V gene (reference sequence) gives CDR1 as LGHDT and CDR2 as YNNKEL. V is cut back by 6 bases and J by 2 bases, with 6 bases in the junction unmatched. The CDR3 sequence holds 14 residues, the cysteine and phenylalanine included. Only the CDR3 DNA is retained, 42 bases long and in frame from the first base.